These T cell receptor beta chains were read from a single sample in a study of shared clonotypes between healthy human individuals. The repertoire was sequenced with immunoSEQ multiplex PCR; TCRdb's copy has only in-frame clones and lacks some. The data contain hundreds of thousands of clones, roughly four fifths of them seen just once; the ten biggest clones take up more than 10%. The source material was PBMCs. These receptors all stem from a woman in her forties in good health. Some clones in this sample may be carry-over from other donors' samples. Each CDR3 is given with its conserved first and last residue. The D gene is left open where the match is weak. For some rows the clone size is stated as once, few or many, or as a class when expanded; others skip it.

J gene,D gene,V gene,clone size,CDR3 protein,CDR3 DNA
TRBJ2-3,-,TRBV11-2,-,CASSYQGTDTQYF,TGTGCCAGCAGCTACCAAGGCACAGATACGCAGTATTTT
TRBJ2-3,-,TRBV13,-,CASSLRREPTDTQYF,TGTGCCAGCAGCTTAAGACGGGAGCCCACAGATACGCAGTATTTT
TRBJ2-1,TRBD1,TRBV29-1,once,CSVVVRGQGVGNEQFF,TGCAGCGTTGTCGTACGAGGACAGGGGGTTGGTAATGAGCAGTTCTTC
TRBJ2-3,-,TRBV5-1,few,CASSHGGADTQYF,TGCGCCAGCAGCCACGGAGGCGCAGATACGCAGTATTTT
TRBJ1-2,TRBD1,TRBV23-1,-,CASSQYCGQASGGYTF,TGCGCCAGCAGTCAATACTGTGGACAGGCCTCGGGTGGCTACACCTTC
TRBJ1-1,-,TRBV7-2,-,CASSSPDRGAFF,TGTGCCAGCAGCTCGCCGGACAGAGGCGCTTTCTTT
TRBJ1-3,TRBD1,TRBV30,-,CAWSPDRGLSSGNTIYF,TGTGCCTGGAGCCCGGACAGGGGCCTCTCCTCTGGAAACACCATATATTTT
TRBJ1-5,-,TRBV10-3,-,CAISDTSDQPQHF,TGTGCCATCAGTGATACGTCCGATCAGCCCCAGCATTTT
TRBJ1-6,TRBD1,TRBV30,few,CACPGQGADNSPLHF,TGTGCCTGCCCCGGACAGGGGGCCGATAATTCACCCCTCCACTTT
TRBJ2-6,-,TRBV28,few,CASSYNSGANVLTF,TGTGCCAGCAGTTACAACTCTGGGGCCAACGTCCTGACTTTC